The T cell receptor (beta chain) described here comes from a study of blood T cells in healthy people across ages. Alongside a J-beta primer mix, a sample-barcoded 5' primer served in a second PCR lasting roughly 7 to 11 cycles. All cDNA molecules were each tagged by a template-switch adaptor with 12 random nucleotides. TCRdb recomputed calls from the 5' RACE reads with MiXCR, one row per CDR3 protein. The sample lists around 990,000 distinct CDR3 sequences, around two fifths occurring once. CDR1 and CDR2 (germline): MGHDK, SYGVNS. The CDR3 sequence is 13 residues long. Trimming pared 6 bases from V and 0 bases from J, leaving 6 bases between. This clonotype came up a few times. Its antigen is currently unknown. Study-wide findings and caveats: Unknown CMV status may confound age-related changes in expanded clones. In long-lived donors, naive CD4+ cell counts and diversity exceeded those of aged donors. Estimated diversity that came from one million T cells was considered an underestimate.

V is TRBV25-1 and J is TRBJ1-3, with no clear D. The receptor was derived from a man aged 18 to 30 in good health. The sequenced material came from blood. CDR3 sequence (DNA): TGTGCCAGCAGCCAACCCTCTGGAAACACCATATATTTT. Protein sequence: CASSQPSGNTIYF.